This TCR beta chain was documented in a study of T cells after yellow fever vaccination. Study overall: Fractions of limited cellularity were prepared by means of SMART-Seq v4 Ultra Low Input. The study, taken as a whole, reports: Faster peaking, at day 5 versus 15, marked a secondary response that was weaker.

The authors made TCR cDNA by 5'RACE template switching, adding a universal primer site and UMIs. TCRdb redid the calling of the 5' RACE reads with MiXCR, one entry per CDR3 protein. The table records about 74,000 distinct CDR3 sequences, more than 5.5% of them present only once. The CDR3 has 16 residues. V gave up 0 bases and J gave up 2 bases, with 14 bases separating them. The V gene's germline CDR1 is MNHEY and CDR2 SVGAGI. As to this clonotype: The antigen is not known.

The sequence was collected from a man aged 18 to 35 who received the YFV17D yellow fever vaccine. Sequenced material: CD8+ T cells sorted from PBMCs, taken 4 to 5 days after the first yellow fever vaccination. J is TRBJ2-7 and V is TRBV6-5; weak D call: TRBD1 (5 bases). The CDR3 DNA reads TGTGCCAGCAGTTACTCGGGCAGGGTGTTGGCCTACGAGCAGTACTTC. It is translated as CASSYSGRVLAYEQYF.